This T cell receptor (beta chain) was profiled in a study of blood T cells in healthy people across ages (dated by TCRdb to 2014 to 2015). Turning to the overall study: Template switching captured roughly one uniquely barcoded TCR beta cDNA molecule per two T cells in model experiments. To track age-related changes in TCR beta repertoire diversity, the study relied on deep sequencing normalized with unique cDNA molecular identifiers. Donors were grouped into four age groups: young (average about 15 years), middle-aged (about 40), aged (approximately 67) and long-lived (around 80). To avoid experimental bias, donors of different ages were distributed randomly across sequencing lanes. Using the same blood draw, the study looked at two additional independent replicas of 1 million unique cDNA reads for two donors, one aged 18 to 29 and the other aged 80 or older. What the study reported, not specific to this receptor: Compared with the aged group, more naive CD4+ T cells, fewer expanded clones and increased TCR diversity were shown by the long-lived group, suggesting age selection. Observed TCR beta diversity correlated strongly with the percentage of naive T cells measured by flow cytometry. Estimates of total diversity from one million sequenced T cells were regarded as lower bounds and underestimates. Because the CMV infection status of the donors was unknown, age-related changes in expanded clonotypes may potentially have been confounded. Since profiling was done on bulk unsorted PBMCs, naive and antigen-experienced compartments could not be conclusively compared. Observed TCR beta diversity per million T cells fell roughly linearly with age, and a significant reduction was already apparent by age around 40.

The donors were roughly 39 Caucasian individuals from Russia, aged roughly 6 to 100 years, who were systemically healthy. Each donor gave 8 to 10 milliliters of peripheral blood, collected into EDTA-treated Vacutainer tubes. Ficoll-Paque density-gradient centrifugation was used to isolate PBMCs, with at least 7 million per sample. Trizol reagent was used to extract total RNA from the PBMCs, yielding at least 6 micrograms per sample. Naive CD45RAhigh/CD27high T cell percentages were measured by flow cytometry on a PBMC aliquot from every donor. The library was obtained by 5' RACE. Instrument used: Illumina HiSeq 2500. The second PCR ran for about 7 to 11 cycles and used a J-beta primer mix along with a sample-barcoded 5' primer. A unique molecular identifier was introduced onto each TCR beta cDNA molecule by a template-switch 5' adaptor carrying 12 random nucleotides. Each sample yielded at least 2.5 million CDR3-containing paired-end reads. All of the RNA was converted into first-strand cDNA using the Mint cDNA synthesis kit, with a TRBC-specific oligonucleotide serving as the primer. All cDNA was treated with uracil-DNA glycosylase and then went through a first 18-cycle PCR with the universal primers M1SS and BC2_uni_R. The published analysis was carried out like this. Each sample was normalized by randomly selecting 1 million high-quality reads, each carrying a distinct molecular identifier. Instead of being binned into consensus sequences, reads with shared molecular identifiers were discarded. CDR3 identification, clonotype clustering and error correction used MiTCR with a Q25 quality threshold and the strictest error-elimination algorithm. Lower-bound total TCR beta diversity was estimated with a nonparametric unseen species model using Euler transformation. TCRdb trimmed public reads at Q25 via fastp, called clones via MiXCR and kept in-frame beta chains. Here each entry gathers all rows of one CDR3 protein and keeps the most common genes and DNA. In this record, the V and J calls reflect TCRdb's handling and not the investigators' own analysis. Across this sample there are about a million distinct CDR3 sequences, with roughly 50% seen only once. Over 20% of the sample is taken by the ten largest.

Turning to this clonotype: The antigen this receptor binds is unknown. No per-base quality is available; no much larger clone lies one base away.

At the junction V is shortened by 0 bases and J by 6 bases; bases outside the gene matches: 2. The germline V gene encodes CDR1 SGHKS and CDR2 YYEKEE (reference sequence). Counted from cysteine to phenylalanine, this CDR3 has 14 amino acids. The entry retains the CDR3 DNA only, 42 bases that are in frame from base 1. Rearrangement joined TRBV5-5 to TRBJ2-7; 11 middle bases align to TRBD2. Specimen: blood. This receptor was identified in a woman aged 55-69 years in good health. The sequenced DNA is TGTGCCAGCAGCTTGGGACTAGCGGGATTCGAGCAGTACTTC. The encoded protein is CASSLGLAGFEQYF.